This TCR beta chain was recovered during a study of blood T cell repertoires in COVID-19. Whole-study context: Samples of COVID-19 (acute and convalescent) were obtained from the United States, Italy and Spain. Nucleic acid was either cDNA or gDNA, and it came from T cells, B-cell-depleted T cells, or PBMCs.

Per germline, CDR1 SGHRS and CDR2 YFSETQ. The ends were cut back, 0 bases at V and 6 bases at J, with 13 bases in the middle. There are 15 residues in the CDR3. In the original analysis: Using reference gene primer amplification, nucleated cell counts were estimated. The table came from immunoSEQ multiplex PCR; TCRdb's copy has only in-frame clones and leaves some out. That table furnishes V, J and clone size, whereas the DNA furnished D and trimming. The sample contains about 200,000 clones, more than 65% of which appear only once. The sequenced material came from peripheral blood. The clonotype was recovered from a human donor in a cohort sampled during active COVID-19. V usage is TRBV5-1 and J usage is TRBJ2-1; no definite D call. CDR3 protein: CASSLENYTPNEQFF. The CDR3 DNA follows: TGCGCCAGCAGCTTGGAAAACTATACACCCAATGAGCAGTTCTTC.